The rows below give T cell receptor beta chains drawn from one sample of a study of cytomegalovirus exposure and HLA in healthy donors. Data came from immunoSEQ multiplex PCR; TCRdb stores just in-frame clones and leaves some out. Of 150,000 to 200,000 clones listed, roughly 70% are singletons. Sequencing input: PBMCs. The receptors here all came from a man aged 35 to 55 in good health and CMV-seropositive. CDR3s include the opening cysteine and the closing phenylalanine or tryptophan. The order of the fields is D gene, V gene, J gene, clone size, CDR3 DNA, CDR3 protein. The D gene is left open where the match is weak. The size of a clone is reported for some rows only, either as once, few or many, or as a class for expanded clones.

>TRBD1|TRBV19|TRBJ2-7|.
TGTGCCAGTAGTATTGGACAGGGGATCGCCTACGAGCAGTACTTC
CASSIGQGIAYEQYF
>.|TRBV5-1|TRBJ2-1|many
TGCGCCAGCAGCTTGGAAAAGTACGGGGATGATCGGTTCTTC
CASSLEKYGDDRFF
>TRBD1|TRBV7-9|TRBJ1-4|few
TGTGCCAGCAGCTTGCCGACCGGACAGGGGCCTAATGAAAAACTGTTTTTT
CASSLPTGQGPNEKLFF
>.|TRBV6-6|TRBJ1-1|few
TGTGCCAGCAGTTACTCTCGGGGGAACACTGAAGCTTTCTTT
CASSYSRGNTEAFF
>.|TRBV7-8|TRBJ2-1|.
TGTGCCAGCAGCCCCCCGTGGCGGAGCAATGAGCAGTTCTTC
CASSPPWRSNEQFF
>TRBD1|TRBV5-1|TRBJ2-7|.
TGCGCCAGCAGCTTGGGTGGACAGGGGGCGAGATCCTACGAGCAGTACTTC
CASSLGGQGARSYEQYF
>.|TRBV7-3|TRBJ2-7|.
TGTGCCAGCAGCTCGGTTGCGGGATCCTACGAGCAGTACTTC
CASSSVAGSYEQYF
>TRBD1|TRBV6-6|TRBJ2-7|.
TGTGCCAGCAGTCCTCTTGGACAGGGAAGGGACGAGCAGTACTTC
CASSPLGQGRDEQYF
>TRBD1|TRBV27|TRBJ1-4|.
TGTGCCAGCAAGGAGTTGGGACAGGGGGACGAAAAACTGTTTTTT
CASKELGQGDEKLFF
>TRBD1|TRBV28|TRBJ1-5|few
TGTGCCAGCAGTTACATACAGGGGAGCAATCAGCCCCAGCATTTT
CASSYIQGSNQPQHF
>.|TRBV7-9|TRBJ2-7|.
TGTGCCAGCAGCTTAGCTGGGGGCGGCGAGCAGTACTTC
CASSLAGGGEQYF
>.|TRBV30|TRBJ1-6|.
TGTGCCTGTACGGTACGAGGGAGCTCCTATAATTCACCCCTCCACTTT
CACTVRGSSYNSPLHF
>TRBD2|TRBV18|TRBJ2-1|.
TGTGCCAGCTGGCCGGGACTAACTACCAATGAGCAGTTCTTC
CASWPGLTTNEQFF
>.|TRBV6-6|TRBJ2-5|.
TGTGCCAGCAGGACGGACAAAAAAGAGACCCAGTACTTC
CASRTDKKETQYF
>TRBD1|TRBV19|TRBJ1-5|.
TGTGCCAGTAGTATAGGGGTGACAGGGTCGACTCAGCCCCAGCATTTT
CASSIGVTGSTQPQHF
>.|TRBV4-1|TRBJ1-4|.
TGCGCCAGCAGCCAAGATTCGGGGGGACCGACTAATGAAAAACTGTTTTTT
CASSQDSGGPTNEKLFF
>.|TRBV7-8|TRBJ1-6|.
TGTGCCAGCAGCTTGATTTCAAGGGGGTGGAACTCACCCCTCCACTTT
CASSLISRGWNSPLHF
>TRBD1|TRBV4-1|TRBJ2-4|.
TGCGCCAGCAGCCAAAGGGGGCTTGGGGCCATTCAGTACTTC
CASSQRGLGAIQYF
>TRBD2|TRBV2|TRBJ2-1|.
TGTGCCAGCCGGGGGGGCAATGAGCAGTTCTTC
CASRGGNEQFF
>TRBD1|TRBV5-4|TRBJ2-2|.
TGTGCCAGCCTGGAGGCAGGGGGCGGCACCGGGGAGCTGTTTTTT
CASLEAGGGTGELFF
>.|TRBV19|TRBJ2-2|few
TGTGCCAGTAGTATACAGGGAACCGGGGAGCTGTTTTTT
CASSIQGTGELFF
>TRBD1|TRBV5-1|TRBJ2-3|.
TGCGCCAGCAGCTCCTCCGGGACAGGGAGAGAAGGCACAGATACGCAGTATTTT
CASSSSGTGREGTDTQYF
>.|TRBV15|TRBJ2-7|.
TGTGCCACCAGCTTCGGGACACTTTACGAGCAGTACTTC
CATSFGTLYEQYF
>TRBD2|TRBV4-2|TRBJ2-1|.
TGTGCCAGCAGTAGCGGGGGGGCTAACAATGAGCAGTTCTTC
CASSSGGANNEQFF
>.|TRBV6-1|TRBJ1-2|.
TGTGCCAGCAGTGAAGGGAGGTACCGTAGGGGCTACACCTTC
CASSEGRYRRGYTF
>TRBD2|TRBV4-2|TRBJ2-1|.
TGTGCCAGCAGCCAAGAACTAGCGGACGCCGGATCCTACAATGAGCAGTTCTTC
CASSQELADAGSYNEQFF
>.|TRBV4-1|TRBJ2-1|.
TGCGCCAGCAGCCCCCATCCGGACCCCAGGGGCAATGAGCAGTTCTTC
CASSPHPDPRGNEQFF
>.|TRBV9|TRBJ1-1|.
TGTGCCAGCAGCGTAGCTGGCTTTAACACTGAAGCTTTCTTT
CASSVAGFNTEAFF
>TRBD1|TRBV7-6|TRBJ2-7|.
TGTGCCAGCAGCCTAAACAGGGGTATAGGGTCCTACGAGCAGTACTTC
CASSLNRGIGSYEQYF
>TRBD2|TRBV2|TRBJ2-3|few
TGTGCCAGCAGTGAAGGAATTGGGGCGGGGGGTCACACAGATACGCAGTATTTT
CASSEGIGAGGHTDTQYF
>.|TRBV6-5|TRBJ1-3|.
TGTGCCAGCAGGGACAGACTGCCCGGGGGAAACACCATATATTTT
CASRDRLPGGNTIYF
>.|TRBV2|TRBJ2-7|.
TGTGCCAGCAGAACCGGGACACCCCCTTACGAGCAGTACTTC
CASRTGTPPYEQYF
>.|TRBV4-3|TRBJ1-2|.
TGCGCCAGCAGCCCAGATGACAGAGCTAACTATGGCTACACCTTC
CASSPDDRANYGYTF
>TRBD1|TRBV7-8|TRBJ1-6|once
TGTGCCAGCAGCCTCCGGGACAGGGTAATGGGTTCCTCCTCACCCCTCCACTTT
CASSLRDRVMGSSSPLHF
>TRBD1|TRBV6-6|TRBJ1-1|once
TGTGCCAGCAGTTTTGGGACAGGGTTTTCGGACACTGAAGCTTTCTTT
CASSFGTGFSDTEAFF
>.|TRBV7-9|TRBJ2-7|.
TGTGCCAGCAGCCTTTATGGGGGCTACTACTACGAGCAGTACTTC
CASSLYGGYYYEQYF
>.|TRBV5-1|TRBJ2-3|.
TGCGCCAGCAGCTATGGGGGGGGCCGCACAGATACGCAGTATTTT
CASSYGGGRTDTQYF
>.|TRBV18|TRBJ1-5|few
TGTGCCAGCTCAGCGAAGGGGCAGCCCCAGCATTTT
CASSAKGQPQHF
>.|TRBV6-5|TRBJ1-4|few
TGTGCCAGCATGAGTCCCCTTAAAAAACTGTTTTTT
CASMSPLKKLFF
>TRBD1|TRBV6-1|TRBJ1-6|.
TGTGCCAGCAGTGAAGCAAGGGGGCTGGGTTCACCCCTCCACTTT
CASSEARGLGSPLHF
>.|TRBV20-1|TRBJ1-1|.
TGCAGTGCAGGGGAGAACACTGAAGCTTTCTTT
CSAGENTEAFF
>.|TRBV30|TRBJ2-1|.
TGTGCCTGGAGTGTATTCCGGTTAGGGGCCAATGAGCAGTTCTTC
CAWSVFRLGANEQFF
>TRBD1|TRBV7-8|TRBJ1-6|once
TGTGCCAGCAGCTTTGACCGACAGGGGAGCTCACCCCTCCACTTT
CASSFDRQGSSPLHF
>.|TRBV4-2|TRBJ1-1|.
TGTGCCAGCAGCCAAGATCTCAGGGAATCCACTGAAGCTTTCTTT
CASSQDLRESTEAFF
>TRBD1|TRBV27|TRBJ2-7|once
TGTGCCAGCACGACAGGGGGCGAGCAGTACTTC
CASTTGGEQYF
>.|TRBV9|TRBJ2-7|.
TGTGCCAGCAGCGTAGAGGCGGGTTTGGTCGAGCAGTACTTC
CASSVEAGLVEQYF
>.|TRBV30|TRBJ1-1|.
TGTGCCTGGAGTGTAGAGGCCGGGACTGGTAAAGCTTTCTTT
CAWSVEAGTGKAFF
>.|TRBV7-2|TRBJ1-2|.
TGTGCCAGCAGCTTAGCACGGGGGGCGGGCTATGGCTACACCTTC
CASSLARGAGYGYTF
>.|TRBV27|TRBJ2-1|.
TGTGCCAGCGCCCGGGATTGGCATGAGCAGTTCTTC
CASARDWHEQFF
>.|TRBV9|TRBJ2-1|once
TGTGCCAGCAGCACCTCCATCGCGCGGACAAGTAATGAGCAGTTCTTC
CASSTSIARTSNEQFF
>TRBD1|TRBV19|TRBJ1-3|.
TGTGCCAGTAGGACCGGGACAGGAGACCTTTTGGGTGGAAACACCATATATTTT
CASRTGTGDLLGGNTIYF
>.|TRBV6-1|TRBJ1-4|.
TGTGCCAGCAGTGAGGTTATTGGCAGGCCGGGGGAAAAACTGTTTTTT
CASSEVIGRPGEKLFF
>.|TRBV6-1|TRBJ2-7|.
TGTGCCAGCAGTGAATCTCCCAGGACCTACGAGCAGTACTTC
CASSESPRTYEQYF
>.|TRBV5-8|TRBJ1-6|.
TGTGCCAGCAGCTTGGCTCCAGCGGGGGGGGATTCACCCCTCCACTTT
CASSLAPAGGDSPLHF
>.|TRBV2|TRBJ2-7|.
TGTGCCAGCAAATACGGGAGCTCGGAAGAGCAGTACTTC
CASKYGSSEEQYF
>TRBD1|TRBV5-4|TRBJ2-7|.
TGTGCCAGCAGCTCCCGGGACAGGGGGAACGAGCAGTACTTC
CASSSRDRGNEQYF
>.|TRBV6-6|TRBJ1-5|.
TGTGCCAGCAGTCCCGGGGATTCATGGCCCCAGCATTTT
CASSPGDSWPQHF
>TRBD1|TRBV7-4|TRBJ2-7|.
TGTGCCAGCAGCTTAGAGTATCGGGACAGGAGCTCCTACGAGCAGTACTTC
CASSLEYRDRSSYEQYF